Each of the 10 T cell receptor beta chains below was sequenced from the same sample in a study of follicular helper T cells after annual influenza vaccination. Time point here: 2014-2015 season, 7 days after vaccination. Clones were sequenced by immunoSEQ multiplex PCR, and TCRdb holds only the in-frame ones, with some missing. Of about 16,000 clones listed, approximately 84% were seen once; the top ten hold roughly 1.3%. The starting material was CXCR5+ CD38- circulating T follicular helper cells from blood, obtained 7 days after influenza vaccination. Noted subset: circulating Tfh, non-naive CD4+CXCR5+PD-1+ (ICOS+CD38+ or ICOS-CD38-). These receptors were taken from an adult who received the influenza vaccine.

The gene calls are TRBV13 and TRBJ2-2; TRBD1 might be the D (5 bases). The germline CDR1 and CDR2 sequences are PRHDT and FYEKMQ (reference sequence). CDR3 length: 16 amino acids. V dropped 5 bases and J dropped 3 bases, with 16 bases sitting between them. The CDR3 region has the DNA TGTGCCAGCAGCCGCCTGACAGTAGGAGACACCGGGGAGCTGTTTTTT. Protein product: CASSRLTVGDTGELFF.

The rearrangement links TRBV6-1 to TRBJ1-1; 12 bases fit TRBD1. Germline CDR1 reads MNHNS; CDR2 reads SASEGT. V shed 6 bases and J 12 bases; nucleotides not matched to a gene: 8. The CDR3 spans 13 residues. Here the CDR3 DNA reads TGTGCCAGCAGACCGGGACAGGGGGCATCGACTTTCTTT. This sequence encodes CASRPGQGASTFF.

The rearrangement joins TRBV6-1 to TRBJ2-1; 10 bases are a match to TRBD1. Germline CDR1 MNHNS, CDR2 SASEGT. V lost 6 bases, J lost 5 bases, and 7 bases stayed unmatched. CDR3 length: 15 residues. The CDR3 loop reads CASSPAGQGNNEQFF. The DNA for the CDR3 is TGTGCCAGCAGCCCTGCGGGACAGGGGAACAATGAGCAGTTCTTC.

The chain is built from TRBV30 and TRBJ2-5; a weak D match, TRBD1 (6 bases). Germline assignment: CDR1 GTSNPN and CDR2 SVGIG (reference sequence). CDR3 size: 14 residues. V lost 5 bases to trimming and J lost 7 bases, with 20 bases between them. Here the CDR3 DNA reads TGTGCCTGGTCGTGGTCTTCAGAAGGGGGGACCCAGTACTTC. This sequence encodes CAWSWSSEGGTQYF.

In nucleotides, the CDR3 is TGTGCCAGCAGCTTTAATCGTTATGGCTACACCTTC. It yields the protein CASSFNRYGYTF. The gene calls are TRBV7-9 and TRBJ1-2, with D uncertain. Trimming stripped 3 bases from V and 5 bases from J, with 7 bases between. The CDR3 loop spans 12 amino acids. The germline gives CDR1 SEHNR, CDR2 FQNEAQ (reference sequence).

The chain recombines TRBV5-1 with TRBJ2-1; the match to TRBD2 covers 7 bases. J lost 5 bases, V lost 4 bases, and 9 bases had no gene match. Germline values: CDR1 SGHRS, CDR2 YFSETQ. CDR3 length: 15 residues. The CDR3: CASSLGLVTNNEQFF. CDR3 DNA: TGCGCCAGCAGCCTAGGACTAGTCACAAACAATGAGCAGTTCTTC.

This clone has only one observation. V and J are TRBV18 and TRBJ1-6; TRBD1 is a possible D gene (6 bases). With 7 bases removed from V and 7 bases from J, the gap between germline ends came to 11 bases. The CDR3 length is 13 residues. Looked up from germline, CDR1 is KGHSH and CDR2 is LQKENI. The CDR3 sequence is CASLMDSNSPLHF. CDR3 bases: TGTGCCAGCTTGATGGACAGCAATTCACCCCTCCACTTT.

The chain combines TRBV28 with TRBJ2-5; 7 bases line up with TRBD1. V gave up 3 bases and J gave up 4 bases; unmatched junction bases: 8. Per germline, CDR1 MDHEN and CDR2 SYDVKM. The CDR3 covers 15 residues. The CDR3 DNA sequence: TGTGCCAGCAGTTTGAATGACAGGGTGGGAGAGACCCAGTACTTC. This gives the protein CASSLNDRVGETQYF.

The rearrangement joins TRBV9 to TRBJ2-7; D is perhaps TRBD1 (5 bases). With 0 bases removed from V and 3 bases from J, the gap between germline ends came to 19 bases. This CDR3 comprises 17 residues. Germline V gene data show CDR1 as SGDLS and CDR2 as YYNGEE. The CDR3 protein is CASSVGPDRRTGYEQYF. Written as DNA, the CDR3 is TGTGCCAGCAGCGTAGGGCCTGACAGACGAACAGGCTACGAGCAGTACTTC.

This chain connects TRBV6-5 to TRBJ2-2; D gene unclear. Germline CDR1 and CDR2: MNHEY and SVGAGI. The CDR3 is 13 residues long. V was shortened by 6 bases and J by 4 bases, with 9 bases between the two germline ends. CDR3 region: CASRRQPTGELFF. DNA of the CDR3: TGTGCCAGCAGGAGGCAGCCCACCGGGGAGCTGTTTTTT.